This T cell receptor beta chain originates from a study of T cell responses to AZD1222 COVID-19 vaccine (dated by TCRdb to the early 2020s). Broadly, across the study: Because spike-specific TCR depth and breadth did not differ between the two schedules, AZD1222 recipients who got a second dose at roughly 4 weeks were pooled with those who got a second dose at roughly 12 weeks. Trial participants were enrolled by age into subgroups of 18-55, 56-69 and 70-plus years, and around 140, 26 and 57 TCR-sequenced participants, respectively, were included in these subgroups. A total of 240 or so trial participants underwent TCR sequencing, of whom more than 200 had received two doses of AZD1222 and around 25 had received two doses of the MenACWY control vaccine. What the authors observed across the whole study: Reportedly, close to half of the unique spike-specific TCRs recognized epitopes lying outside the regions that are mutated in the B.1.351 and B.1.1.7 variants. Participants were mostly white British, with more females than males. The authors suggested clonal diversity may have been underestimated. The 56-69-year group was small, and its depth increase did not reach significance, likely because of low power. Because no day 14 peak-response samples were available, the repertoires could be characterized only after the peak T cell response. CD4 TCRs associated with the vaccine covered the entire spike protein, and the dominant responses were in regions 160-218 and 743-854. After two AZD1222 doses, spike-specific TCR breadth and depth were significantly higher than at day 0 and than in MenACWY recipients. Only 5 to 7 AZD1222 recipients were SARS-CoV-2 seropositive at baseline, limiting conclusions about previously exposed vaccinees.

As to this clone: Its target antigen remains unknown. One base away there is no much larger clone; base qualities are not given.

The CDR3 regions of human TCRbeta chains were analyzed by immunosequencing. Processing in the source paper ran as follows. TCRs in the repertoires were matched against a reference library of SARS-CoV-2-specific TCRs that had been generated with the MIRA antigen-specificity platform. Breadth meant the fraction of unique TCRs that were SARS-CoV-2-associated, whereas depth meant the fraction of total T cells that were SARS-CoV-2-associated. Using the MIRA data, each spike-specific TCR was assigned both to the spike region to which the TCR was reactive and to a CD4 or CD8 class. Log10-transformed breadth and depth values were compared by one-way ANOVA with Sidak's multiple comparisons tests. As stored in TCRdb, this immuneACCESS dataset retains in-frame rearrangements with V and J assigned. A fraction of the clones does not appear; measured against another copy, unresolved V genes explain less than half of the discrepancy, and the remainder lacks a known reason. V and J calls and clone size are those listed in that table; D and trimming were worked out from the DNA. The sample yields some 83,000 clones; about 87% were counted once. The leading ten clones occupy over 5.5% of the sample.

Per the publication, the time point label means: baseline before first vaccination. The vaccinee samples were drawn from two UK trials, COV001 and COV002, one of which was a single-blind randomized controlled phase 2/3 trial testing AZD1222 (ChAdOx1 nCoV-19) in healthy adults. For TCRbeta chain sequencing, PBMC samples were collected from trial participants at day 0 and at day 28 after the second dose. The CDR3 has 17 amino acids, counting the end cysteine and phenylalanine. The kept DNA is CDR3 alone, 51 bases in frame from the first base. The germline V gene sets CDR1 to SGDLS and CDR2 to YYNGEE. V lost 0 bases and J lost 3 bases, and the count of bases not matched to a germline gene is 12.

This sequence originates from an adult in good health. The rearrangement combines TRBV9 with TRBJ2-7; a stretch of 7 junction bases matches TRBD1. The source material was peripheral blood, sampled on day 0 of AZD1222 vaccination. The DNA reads TGTGCCAGCAGCGTAGCTTTACAGGGGCTGGGGGACTACGAGCAGTACTTC. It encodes CASSVALQGLGDYEQYF.